Shown below are 26 T cell receptor beta chains from a single sample sequenced in a study of a mutant IDH1 vaccine in newly diagnosed glioma. Indicated time point: baseline, week 1 (first vaccination visit). Treatment defined: pre-vaccination baseline after standard-of-care therapy. Only in-frame clones appear in the TCRdb table, and some are missing; sequencing was by immunoSEQ multiplex PCR. The table has 60,000 to 85,000 clones, 79% seen once; the top ten hold roughly 8%. Specimen: PBMCs, collected from a glioma patient treated with radiotherapy, temozolomide or both. The source of these receptors is a man aged 45 to 65 with glioma.

This chain joins TRBV6-1 and TRBJ1-2, with D perhaps matching TRBD1 (5 bases). The CDR3 consists of 14 residues. The germline gives CDR1 MNHNS, CDR2 SASEGT. V was cut by 5 bases and J by 12 bases, with 22 bases left in between. The CDR3 loop is CASSPTTANVDNTF. The CDR3 region has the DNA TGTGCCAGCAGTCCGACGACAGCAAATGTCGATAACACCTTC.

The CDR3, as DNA: TGCGCCAGCAGCTTGGGGCCGGGCCGGGGCGCTTTCTTT. Amino acid sequence: CASSLGPGRGAFF. The rearrangement uses TRBV5-1 and TRBJ1-1, with D possibly TRBD1 on 5 matching bases. The ends were cut back, 0 bases at V and 11 bases at J, with 14 bases in the middle. CDR3 length: 13 amino acids. CDR1 and CDR2 (germline): SGHRS, YFSETQ.

This clone was seen just once. The CDR3 DNA reads TGTGCCAGTACCCTCGGACCTGGGACCGTTTATGGCTACACCTTC. Amino acid sequence: CASTLGPGTVYGYTF. V gene TRBV19 combines with J gene TRBJ1-2, with D maybe TRBD1 (5 bases). The CDR3 spans 15 residues. The V gene lost 7 bases and the J gene lost 5 bases, with 20 bases spanning the gap. The V gene's germline CDR1 is LNHDA and CDR2 SQIVND (reference sequence).

This clone has a handful of counts. V is TRBV9 and J is TRBJ2-1; 9 bases align to TRBD2. Germline loops: CDR1 SGDLS, CDR2 YYNGEE. The ends lost 0 bases at V and 8 bases at J; junction bases unmatched: 6. This CDR3 has 15 residues. The CDR3 is CASSVGRGGLYEQFF. Written as DNA, the CDR3 is TGTGCCAGCAGCGTAGGGCGGGGGGGCCTGTATGAGCAGTTCTTC.

This chain links TRBV4-2 with TRBJ1-5; D remains ambiguous. The V end was cut by 3 bases, the J end by 5 bases, with 14 bases between. The CDR3 contains 15 residues. The germline V gene encodes CDR1 LGHNA and CDR2 YNFKEQ. For the CDR3, the DNA is TGTGCCAGCAGCCAGGAGTCTGGGATGGATCAGCCCCAGCATTTT. Protein product: CASSQESGMDQPQHF.

The chain is built from TRBV5-5 and TRBJ1-1, with D possibly matching TRBD1 (5 bases). The CDR3 covers 15 residues. Trimming left V 0 bases short and J 1 base short, with 10 bases between. Germline-derived CDR1 and CDR2 are SGHKS and YYEKEE (reference sequence). The CDR3 loop is CASSLATVTNTEAFF. In DNA form, the CDR3 reads TGTGCCAGCAGCTTGGCGACAGTCACGAACACTGAAGCTTTCTTT.

In nucleotides, the CDR3 is TGTGCCAGCTGGGAAAAGGGAGCGGGCACTGAAGCTTTCTTT. This gives the protein CASWEKGAGTEAFF. V gene TRBV6-6 combines with J gene TRBJ1-1; D is uncertain. V lost 8 bases to trimming and J lost 4 bases, with 17 bases between them. The CDR3 spans 14 residues. Germline-derived CDR1 and CDR2 are MNHNY and SVGAGI (reference sequence).

The chain combines TRBV7-6 with TRBJ1-6; D not certain. V lost 6 bases and J 6 bases, leaving 9 bases between the germline ends. The length of the CDR3 is 13 residues. From germline, CDR1 is SGHVS and CDR2 FNYEAQ. The CDR3 protein is CASRASSNSPLHF. Written as DNA, the CDR3 is TGTGCCAGCAGGGCTAGCAGTAATTCACCCCTCCACTTT.

This chain uses TRBV7-2 with TRBJ2-1, with D maybe TRBD1 (5 bases). Germline V gives CDR1 SGHTA, CDR2 FQGNSA. The V end lost 4 bases, the J end lost 0 bases, and 19 bases lay between the germline ends. The CDR3 is made up of 18 amino acids. CDR3 protein: CASSSPMAGFRSYNEQFF. CDR3 bases: TGTGCCAGCAGCTCCCCCATGGCAGGGTTCCGCTCCTACAATGAGCAGTTCTTC.

In nucleotides, the CDR3 is TGTGCCAGTAGCGGACGGAGCTTCTACAATGAGCAGTTCTTC. Amino acid sequence: CASSGRSFYNEQFF. The genes are TRBV19 and TRBJ2-1; unclear D gene. Trimming cost V 6 bases and J 3 bases, with 12 bases left between them. Germline V gives CDR1 LNHDA, CDR2 SQIVND (reference sequence). There are 14 residues in the CDR3.

This chain connects TRBV6-5 to TRBJ2-7; D may match TRBD1 or TRBD2 (5 bases each). This CDR3 has 15 amino acids. CDR1 MNHEY and CDR2 SVGAGI come from the germline V gene. Trimming removed 5 bases at V and 0 bases at J, with 14 bases between. CDR3 sequence: CASSTTGRSSYEQYF. Written as DNA, the CDR3 is TGTGCCAGCAGTACGACGGGACGAAGCTCCTACGAGCAGTACTTC.

The chain recombines TRBV4-1 with TRBJ1-5, with D unresolved. This CDR3 has 13 residues. CDR1 is MGHRA, CDR2 YSYEKL, per germline. V dropped 5 bases and J dropped 3 bases, with 8 bases sitting between them. The DNA of the CDR3 is TGCGCCAGCAGCTCCGGATTCAATCAGCCCCAGCATTTT. This encodes CASSSGFNQPQHF.

This CDR3 is CASSGAGGDYEQYF. The DNA for the CDR3 is TGTGCCAGCAGTGGCGCGGGGGGGGACTACGAGCAGTACTTC. V usage is TRBV25-1 and J usage is TRBJ2-7, with TRBD2 matching 9 bases. With V trimmed by 4 bases and J by 3 bases, 4 bases remained unmatched. CDR1 and CDR2 from the germline V gene are MGHDK and SYGVNS. The CDR3 is 14 amino acids.

The rearrangement joins TRBV9 to TRBJ2-6; D is undetermined. Trimming stripped 0 bases from V and 2 bases from J, with 0 bases between. The CDR3 covers 13 residues. CDR1 is SGDLS, CDR2 YYNGEE, per germline. The CDR3 DNA sequence: TGTGCCAGCAGCGTAGCTGGGGCCAACGTCCTGACTTTC. Translation gives CASSVAGANVLTF.

The J gene is TRBJ1-2, the V gene TRBV9; a possible D gene is TRBD1 (6 bases). Trimming took 4 bases from V and 11 from J, leaving 24 bases between them. The CDR3 runs to 15 residues. CDR1 SGDLS and CDR2 YYNGEE come from the germline V gene. The CDR3 nucleotides read TGTGCCAGCAGCTTGGGACAATTCGTGGGAGATAGGTACACCTTC. Translating gives CASSLGQFVGDRYTF.

The chain uses TRBV7-9 and TRBJ1-5, with a tentative D call TRBD1 (5 bases). Germline CDR1 and CDR2: SEHNR and FQNEAQ (reference sequence). CDR3 length: 15 residues. V was clipped by 3 bases and J by 3 bases, with 12 bases between them. In DNA, the CDR3 is TGTGCCAGCAGCTTTGGGGGAGTGGACAATCAGCCCCAGCATTTT. This sequence encodes CASSFGGVDNQPQHF.

This clone was picked up a small number of times. The chain combines TRBV30 with TRBJ1-1; perhaps TRBD1 as D (5 bases). The CDR3 extends over 14 amino acids. Germline CDR1 reads GTSNPN; CDR2 reads SVGIG (reference sequence). Trimming took 5 bases from V and 4 from J, leaving 17 bases between them. The CDR3 DNA is TGTGCCTGGGAGGAGGGAGGAAGGGGCACTGAAGCTTTCTTT. Its translation: CAWEEGGRGTEAFF.

This clone was detected only a few times. The V gene is TRBV30, the J gene TRBJ1-1; 11 bases fit TRBD1. The CDR3 contains 14 residues. With 4 bases clipped from V and 5 bases from J, the junction kept 6 bases outside the gene matches. Germline V gives CDR1 GTSNPN, CDR2 SVGIG (reference sequence). The CDR3 nucleotides are TGTGCCTGGACCACCGGACAGGGGGCGACTGAAGCTTTCTTT. This sequence encodes CAWTTGQGATEAFF.

This chain joins TRBV5-1 and TRBJ2-1; D not certain. This CDR3 spans 13 amino acids. V lost 0 bases, J lost 6 bases, and 7 bases lay in between. Germline V gene lookup returns CDR1 SGHRS and CDR2 YFSETQ. The CDR3 region is CASSLGSSNEQFF. The CDR3 DNA sequence: TGCGCCAGCAGCTTGGGGTCCAGCAATGAGCAGTTCTTC. Using reference TRBV5-1 and TRBJ2-1 for the parts outside the CDR3, the full variable domain is KAGVTQTPRYLIKTRGQQVTLSCSPISGHRSVSWYQQTPGQGLQFLFEYFSETQRNKGNFPGRFSGRQFSNSRSEMNVSTLELGDSALYLCASSLGSSNEQFFGPGTRLTVL.

The gene calls are TRBV30 and TRBJ1-4; D not certain. V dropped 0 bases and J dropped 8 bases, with 4 bases sitting between them. Germline V gives CDR1 GTSNPN, CDR2 SVGIG (reference sequence). The CDR3 has 11 residues. The DNA of the CDR3 is TGTGCCTGGAGTGTACGAGAAAAACTGTTTTTT. This gives the protein CAWSVREKLFF.

This clone was seen a few times. V is TRBV30 and J is TRBJ2-2; tentatively, D is TRBD2 (5 bases). V gave up 2 bases and J gave up 7 bases, with 14 bases separating them. Germline V lookup: CDR1 GTSNPN, CDR2 SVGIG (reference sequence). The CDR3 sequence is 14 residues long. CDR3 nucleotide sequence: TGTGCCTGGAGTTCCCAGGTGGGGAGCGGGGAGCTGTTTTTT. This translates into CAWSSQVGSGELFF.

The V call is TRBV30, the J call TRBJ2-7; 10 bases agree with TRBD1. CDR1 is GTSNPN and CDR2 is SVGIG in the germline V gene (reference sequence). CDR3 size: 16 residues. V dropped 4 bases and J dropped 1; count of bases not matched to a gene: 10. CDR3 in DNA: TGTGCCTGGACATCCCCCGGACAGGGGGTATCCTACGAGCAGTACTTC. It encodes CAWTSPGQGVSYEQYF.

This clone was recorded once. The chain uses TRBV2 and TRBJ1-2, with D perhaps TRBD1 (5 bases). CDR3 size: 14 residues. The V end was cut by 5 bases, the J end by 4 bases, with 14 bases between. Germline CDR1 and CDR2: SNHLY and FYNNEI. This chain's CDR3 is CASSQQGEGYGYTF. The CDR3 DNA is TGTGCCAGCAGTCAGCAGGGAGAGGGCTATGGCTACACCTTC.

The V gene is TRBV11-2, the J gene TRBJ2-7; tentatively, D is TRBD1 (5 bases). V lost 2 bases and J lost 3, with 11 bases in between. The germline V gene has CDR1 SGHAT and CDR2 FQNNGV. The CDR3 extends over 14 amino acids. CDR3 bases: TGTGCCAGCAGCTTATCAGCAGGGAACTACGAGCAGTACTTC. Translation gives CASSLSAGNYEQYF.

This CDR3 is CASSLTNRELFF. Here the CDR3 DNA reads TGTGCCAGCAGCTTAACAAACCGGGAGCTGTTTTTT. The rearrangement joins TRBV7-3 to TRBJ2-2; D gene uncertain. V was shortened by 0 bases and J by 9 bases, with 5 bases between the two germline ends. The germline V gene encodes CDR1 SGHTA and CDR2 FQGTGA. There are 12 residues in the CDR3.

This rearrangement joins TRBV2 to TRBJ2-3, with D unclear. Trimming shortened V by 4 bases and J by 9 bases, and 14 bases separated the two germline ends. Germline-derived CDR1 and CDR2 are SNHLY and FYNNEI. The CDR3 length is 13 residues. The CDR3 DNA follows: TGTGCCAGCAGTGGGCCGAGGTCGGCCACGCAGTATTTT. Translated: CASSGPRSATQYF.